This TCR beta chain was captured by sequencing in a study of blood T cells in healthy people across ages. For the second PCR, which ran for about 6 to 12 cycles, a sample-barcoded 5' primer and a J-beta primer mix were used. Every cDNA molecule bore a tag from a template-switch adaptor containing 12 random nucleotides. MiXCR, applied by TCRdb to the 5' RACE reads, yields one record per CDR3 protein. The sample holds about 640,000 distinct CDR3 sequences, roughly 53% seen once. The V and J ends lost 4 bases and 6 bases respectively, with 16 bases between them. This CDR3 comprises 15 residues. Germline V gene lookup returns CDR1 SGHTA and CDR2 FQGNSA.

The TCR originated in a man in his sixties in good health. The chain joins TRBV7-2 to TRBJ2-4; either TRBD1 or TRBD2 may supply D (5 bases each). Sequenced: blood. This chain's CDR3 is CASSSDSVRGNIQYF. CDR3 DNA sequence: TGTGCCAGCAGCTCAGACAGCGTGAGGGGAAACATTCAGTACTTC. The full variable domain, rest sourced from reference TRBV7-2 and TRBJ2-4, is GAGVSQSPSNKVTEKGKDVELRCDPISGHTALYWYRQSLGQGLEFLIYFQGNSAPDKSGLPSDRFSAERTGGSVSTLTIQRTQQEDSAVYLCASSSDSVRGNIQYFGAGTRLSVL.